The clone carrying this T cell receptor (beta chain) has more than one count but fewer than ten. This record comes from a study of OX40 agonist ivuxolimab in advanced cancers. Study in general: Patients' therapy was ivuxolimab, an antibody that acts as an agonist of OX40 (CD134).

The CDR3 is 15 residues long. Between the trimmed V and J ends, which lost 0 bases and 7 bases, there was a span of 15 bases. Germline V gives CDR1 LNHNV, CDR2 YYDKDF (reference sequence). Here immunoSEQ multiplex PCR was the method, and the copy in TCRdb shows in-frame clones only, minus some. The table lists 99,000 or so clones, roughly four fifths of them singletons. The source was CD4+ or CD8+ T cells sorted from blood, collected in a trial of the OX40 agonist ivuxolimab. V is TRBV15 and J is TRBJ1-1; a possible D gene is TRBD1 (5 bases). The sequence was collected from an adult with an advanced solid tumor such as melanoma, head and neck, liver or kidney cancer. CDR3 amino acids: CATSRDRGRGGEAFF. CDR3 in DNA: TGTGCCACCAGCAGAGATCGGGGTAGGGGAGGTGAAGCTTTCTTT.